Presented here are 3 T cell receptor beta chains from one specimen sequenced in a study of post-analysis software for immune sequencing data. Their specific antigens are unknown. Unique molecular identifiers were present in the TCR beta cDNA libraries. A single record per CDR3 protein comes from TCRdb applying MiXCR to the PCR reads. Among 700,000 to 800,000 distinct CDR3 sequences listed, 30% were seen once. Study-wide findings and caveats: When patients were compared with controls, about five TRBV segments were more frequent, TRBV5-6, TRBV5-1 and TRBV20-1 among them.

The specimen was blood. The origin of the receptors is a girl between 10 and 17 years old with multiple sclerosis.

Written as DNA, the CDR3 is TGTGCCAGCCAAGACAGGGCAAATCAGCCCCAGCATTTT. Translated: CASQDRANQPQHF. The chain joins TRBV6-2 or TRBV6-3 to TRBJ1-5; TRBD1 aligns across 7 bases. This CDR3 comprises 13 residues. V lost 8 bases, J lost 4 bases, and 5 bases stayed unmatched. CDR1 is MNHEY and CDR2 is SVGEGT in the germline V gene.

This clonotype was seen a single time. In DNA, the CDR3 is TGCAGTGCTAGAGTGCGGCCAGGGAGCGGGGAGACCCAGTACTTC. Its translation: CSARVRPGSGETQYF. This chain links TRBV20-1 with TRBJ2-5; tentatively, D is TRBD2 (6 bases). CDR3 length: 15 residues. Germline V gene sequence: CDR1 DFQATT, CDR2 SNEGSKA (reference sequence). V gave up 1 base and J gave up 5 bases, with 17 bases separating them.

V and J are TRBV4-2 and TRBJ1-1; possible D gene TRBD1, 5 bases. CDR1 LGHNA and CDR2 YNFKEQ come from the germline V gene. The CDR3 covers 15 residues. Trimming removed 0 bases at V and 9 bases at J, with 17 bases between. The DNA for the CDR3 is TGTGCCAGCAGCCAAGACTCAGGGAACAGAGCTAAAGCTTTCTTT. Encoded protein: CASSQDSGNRAKAFF.